Given below is one T cell receptor beta chain in context. Its antigen remains unidentified. After removal of 5 bases from V and 7 bases from J, the junction contained 8 bases not matched to a gene. The germline CDR1 and CDR2 sequences are SGHRS and YFSETQ. The CDR3 has 15 residues. The sample belongs to a study of breast tumors, draining lymph nodes, adjacent tissues. Findings and limits, study-wide: That most tumor T cells come from lymph nodes remained unproven. Data fit most tumor T cells coming from lymph node, expanding in tumor. Tumor and nontumor repertoires were significantly more similar in luminal-like than in basal-like breast cancer. Tumor TCR diversity was below lymph nodes but above nontumor tissue.

TCRdb re-called the multiplex PCR reads through MiXCR, storing one row per CDR3 protein. The sample contains more than 20,000 distinct CDR3 sequences, approximately 70% of which appear only once. The sample was tumor-adjacent breast tissue. The sequence was obtained from a female donor with breast cancer. Some clones in this sample may be carry-over from other donors' samples. The rearrangement joins TRBV5-1 to TRBJ2-1; 11 bases fit TRBD2. The CDR3 protein is CASRTTSGSLNEQFF. In DNA, the CDR3 is TGCGCCAGCAGAACTACTAGCGGGAGCCTAAATGAGCAGTTCTTC.